This T cell receptor (beta chain) was recorded in a study of beta chain features in type 1 diabetes. Study outcomes and limitations: Researchers report that Type 1 diabetes patients had moderately but significantly shorter TCRB CDR3s across all four CD4+ subsets. The VDJ junctions of type 1 diabetes patients carried fewer insertions and more deletions.

This clone showed up just a few times. Its matching antigen is unknown. Losses at the gene ends were 3 bases for V and 2 bases for J; bases not matched to a gene: 3. There are 15 residues in the CDR3. Germline CDR1 is MNHEY and CDR2 is SMNVEV (reference sequence). Expressed TCRB transcripts were sequenced because the entire RNA isolate underwent reverse transcription. Sequencing used immunoSEQ multiplex PCR; TCRdb keeps in-frame clones, though not all of them. Here the sample spans approximately 270,000 clones, 13% to 15% being singletons. Sequenced material: naive CD4+ T cells from blood. This TCR was recovered from a man aged 25-45 years with type 1 diabetes. This chain joins TRBV27 and TRBJ1-5; 8 positions agree with TRBD1. Here the CDR3 DNA reads TGTGCCAGCAGTTTTTTGGACAGGGGCAATCAGCCCCAGCATTTT. It yields the protein CASSFLDRGNQPQHF.